The entry that follows covers one T cell receptor (beta chain) sequence. Its antigen is unidentified. PCR used 60 Vbeta primers and 13 Jbeta primers. Data came from immunoSEQ multiplex PCR; TCRdb stores just in-frame clones and leaves some out. The table has about 96,000 clones, 65% to 85% seen once. This sample was included in a study of cytomegalovirus exposure and HLA in healthy donors. Study in general: Some 85 million unique TCRs, all from HLA-typed donors, were included in an early release of the data. Findings of the study overall: Per a later analysis, 16,951 TCR beta sequences showed association with HLA alleles at 0.05 false discovery rate.

Germline CDR1 is WSHSY and CDR2 is SAAADI. Trimming pared 7 bases from V and 1 base from J, leaving 9 bases between. This CDR3 spans 13 amino acids. This receptor was taken from a woman between 65 and 79 years old in good health and CMV-seropositive. V usage is TRBV10-2 and J usage is TRBJ2-3, with D possibly being TRBD2 (5 bases). Sample: PBMCs. CDR3 coding DNA: TGCGCCAGCATCTTGAGGGGCACAGATACGCAGTATTTT. Residues: CASILRGTDTQYF.